The TCR beta chain under discussion was sequenced for a study of blood T cell repertoires in COVID-19 (dated by TCRdb to 2020 to 2022). General notes on the study: The collaborator samples originated in the United States, Italy and Spain and spanned the acute and convalescent phases of COVID-19. The prospective study material was composed of cDNA or gDNA derived from T cells, B-cell-depleted T cells, or PBMCs. Where HLA class I and class II types were available, the types were taken from metadata supplied by the sample provider, not from assay-based typing. Deeply sampled blood TCRbeta repertoires from subjects exposed to, actively infected with, or recovered from COVID-19 were included in the dataset. Sample metadata almost always included a de-identified subject ID, COVID-19 status, age in years and sex. The repertoires were released in a freely available public database meant as a resource for research on the immune response to SARS-CoV-2. The samples were drawn from two sources: the first 160 participants of the ongoing ImmuneRACE study, and 950 to 1,500 subjects contributed by 6 global collaborators. Study-wide findings and limitations: The quantity of clinical and demographic metadata differed by source and by participant and was supplied without curation.

Whole blood was collected in K2EDTA tubes by collaborating institutions according to the institutions' own protocols. For TCRbeta analysis, collaborator samples were shipped as frozen whole blood, as isolated PBMCs, or as DNA extracted from either sample type. To note about this clone: Its antigen has not been determined. No quality values exist for individual bases; no much larger clone is one base distant.

V is cut back by 3 bases and J by 4 bases, with 6 bases in the junction unmatched. CDR1 is given as SGDLS and CDR2 as YYNGEE, both from the germline V gene. The cysteine opens and the phenylalanine closes a CDR3 of 15 amino acids. CDR3 DNA is the only sequence kept; it has 45 bases, read in frame from the first base. TCRbeta CDR3 regions were amplified from genomic DNA by means of the immunoSEQ Assay, a bias-controlled multiplex PCR. For the original study's pipeline: The number of nucleated cells in each sample was estimated from the amplification of reference gene primers within the assay. To quantify the absolute abundance of each unique TCRbeta CDR3 rearrangement, sequence reads were collapsed and filtered. For each sample, productive Simpson clonality was calculated by taking the square root of Simpson's diversity index across productive rearrangements. The table comes from immuneACCESS by way of TCRdb, which keeps in-frame sequences with V and J called. Part of the clones is missing from these tables; in studies checked, under half for an unresolved V gene and the rest for unknown reasons. D and trimming come from the DNA, and the V and J calls and clone size come from that table. The sample yields some 200,000 clones; about nine tenths were counted once. Of the sample, about 6% falls within the top ten clones.

The clonotype originates from a man aged 80 or over with acute or convalescent COVID-19. Rearrangement joined TRBV9 to TRBJ1-2; 10 bases in between match TRBD1. What was sequenced was peripheral blood. The sequenced DNA: TGTGCCAGCAGCGGACGACAGGGGGCGGCCTATGGCTACACCTTC. The encoded protein is CASSGRQGAAYGYTF.